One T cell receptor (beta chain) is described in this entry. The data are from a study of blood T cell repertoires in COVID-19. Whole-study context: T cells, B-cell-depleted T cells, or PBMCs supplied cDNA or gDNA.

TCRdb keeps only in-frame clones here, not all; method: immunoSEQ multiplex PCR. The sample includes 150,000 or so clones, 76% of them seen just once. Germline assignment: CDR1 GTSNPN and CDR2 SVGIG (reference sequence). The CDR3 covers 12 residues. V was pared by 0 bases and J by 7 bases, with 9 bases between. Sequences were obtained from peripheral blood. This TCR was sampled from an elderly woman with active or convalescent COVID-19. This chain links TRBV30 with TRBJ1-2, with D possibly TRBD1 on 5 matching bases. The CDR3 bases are TGTGCCTGGAGTGTATTTCAGGGTGGCTACACCTTC. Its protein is CAWSVFQGGYTF.